The entry that follows covers one T cell receptor (beta chain) sequence. Its antigen remains unknown. The entry originates in a study of shared clonotypes between healthy human individuals. Whole-study context: Three plates each covered CD4 naive and memory; CD8 naive two, CD8 memory one.

General study findings and limits: Sharing across a few donors was seen in roughly 5% of naive CD4 clonotypes.

Only Caucasian adults living in Nashville, Tennessee made up the donor group. Negatively enriched CD4+ T cells were divided by CD45RA into naive and memory. Germline CDR1 and CDR2: SEHNR and FQNEAQ (reference sequence). This CDR3 contains 12 residues. Between the trimmed V and J ends, which lost 6 bases and 0 bases, there was a span of 5 bases. Assay used: immunoSEQ multiplex PCR; TCRdb lists only in-frame clones, some missing. The sample consists of approximately 2.4 million clones, roughly 95% of them appearing once. The material sequenced was naive CD4+ T cells sorted from blood. The subset denotes: CD45RA+ positively selected. The chain recombines TRBV7-9 with TRBJ1-1, with D hard to call. The receptor was derived from a man younger than 35 in good health. In DNA, the CDR3 is TGTGCCAGCAGGCTCATGAACACTGAAGCTTTCTTT. It yields the protein CASRLMNTEAFF.